These 25 T cell receptor beta chains came from one sample sequenced in a study of cytomegalovirus exposure and HLA in healthy donors. 60 Vbeta and 13 Jbeta primers were used in PCR. Assay used: immunoSEQ multiplex PCR; TCRdb lists only in-frame clones, some missing. The profile shows approximately 210,000 clones, roughly 76% of them singletons. Material for sequencing was PBMCs. The receptors come from a woman in her twenties or thirties in good health and CMV-seropositive.

This clone was picked up one time. The chain combines TRBV6-5 with TRBJ2-1, with 8 bases aligning to TRBD2. Germline-derived CDR1 and CDR2 are MNHEY and SVGAGI. This CDR3 spans 14 amino acids. Trimming took 7 bases from V and 9 from J; bases not matched to a gene: 11. The CDR3 nucleotides read TGTGCCAGCATAAACCCGGGACTAGTTTCTGAGCAGTTCTTC. It is translated as CASINPGLVSEQFF.

The chain links TRBV7-6 to TRBJ2-1; D call uncertain. V was shortened by 4 bases and J by 5 bases, with 3 bases between the two germline ends. The CDR3 is made up of 11 amino acids. Germline lookup yields CDR1 SGHVS and CDR2 FNYEAQ. The CDR3 nucleotides read TGTGCCAGCAGCTCAAACAATGAGCAGTTCTTC. As protein: CASSSNNEQFF. Full variable domain (rest looked up from reference TRBV7-6 and TRBJ2-1): GAGVSQSPRYKVTKRGQDVALRCDPISGHVSLYWYRQALGQGPEFLTYFNYEAQQDKSGLPNDRFSAERPEGSISTLTIQRTEQRDSAMYRCASSSNNEQFFGPGTRLTVL.

The J gene is TRBJ1-5, the V gene TRBV6-5; D unclear. V lost 8 bases and J 2 bases, leaving 10 bases between the germline ends. Germline CDR1 is MNHEY and CDR2 is SVGAGI. The CDR3 consists of 13 residues. CDR3 in amino acids: CASRVAGNQPQHF. CDR3 bases: TGTGCCAGCCGGGTGGCGGGCAATCAGCCCCAGCATTTT.

V gene TRBV5-1 combines with J gene TRBJ2-7; D is undetermined. In germline, CDR1 is SGHRS, CDR2 YFSETQ. The V end was cut by 0 bases, the J end by 3 bases, with 7 bases between. The CDR3 length is 13 residues. DNA for the CDR3: TGCGCCAGCAGCTTGGAGAGCCGCTACGAGCAGTACTTC. It is translated as CASSLESRYEQYF.

The V gene is TRBV28, the J gene TRBJ1-2; D might be TRBD1 (5 bases). V lost 5 bases to trimming and J lost 8 bases, with 15 bases between them. Germline V lookup: CDR1 MDHEN, CDR2 SYDVKM. This CDR3 has 13 residues. The CDR3 DNA is TGTGCCAGCAGTACGTGGGGAGGGGTAGGCTACACCTTC. Translating gives CASSTWGGVGYTF.

The gene calls are TRBV30 and TRBJ2-1, with 9 bases that match TRBD2. Trimming removed 1 base from V and 4 bases from J; junction bases left unmatched: 2. CDR1 is GTSNPN and CDR2 is SVGIG in the germline V gene (reference sequence). The CDR3 sequence is 14 residues long. The CDR3 region is CAWSGLAGYNEQFF. The DNA for the CDR3 is TGTGCCTGGAGTGGCCTAGCGGGATACAATGAGCAGTTCTTC.

The rearrangement uses TRBV5-5 and TRBJ2-7; tentative D call: TRBD2 (6 bases). V gave up 3 bases and J gave up 8 bases, with 18 bases separating them. This CDR3 is 14 amino acids long. Germline loops: CDR1 SGHKS, CDR2 YYEKEE (reference sequence). The CDR3 sequence is CASSWGGVKEKQYF. The DNA of the CDR3 is TGTGCCAGCAGCTGGGGCGGGGTGAAGGAGAAGCAGTACTTC.

This rearrangement joins TRBV7-3 to TRBJ2-1, with 7 positions matching TRBD2. Germline V gene data show CDR1 as SGHTA and CDR2 as FQGTGA. The J segment lost 12 bases and the V segment lost 0 bases, leaving 5 bases of the junction unmatched. CDR3 length: 13 residues. CDR3: CASSLTLSGMQFF. Written as DNA, the CDR3 is TGTGCCAGCAGCTTAACGCTGAGCGGGATGCAGTTCTTC.

The count of this clone is one. The V call is TRBV5-1, the J call TRBJ2-7; 12 bases map to TRBD2. CDR1 is SGHRS, CDR2 YFSETQ, per germline. V was pared by 3 bases and J by 2 bases, with 12 bases of the junction left unmatched. The CDR3 sequence is 18 residues long. In DNA, the CDR3 is TGCGCCAGCAGCTCGACTAGCGGGGGACGTGGCACCCCCTACGAGCAGTACTTC. Its protein product is CASSSTSGGRGTPYEQYF. The full variable domain, its missing parts supplied by reference TRBV5-1 and TRBJ2-7, is KAGVTQTPRYLIKTRGQQVTLSCSPISGHRSVSWYQQTPGQGLQFLFEYFSETQRNKGNFPGRFSGRQFSNSRSEMNVSTLELGDSALYLCASSSTSGGRGTPYEQYFGPGTRLTVT.

V is TRBV9 and J is TRBJ2-3, with a weak D call TRBD1 (5 bases). Trimming shortened V by 4 bases and J by 6 bases, and 27 bases separated the two germline ends. The CDR3 is 18 amino acids. Per the germline V gene, CDR1 is SGDLS and CDR2 is YYNGEE. CDR3 sequence reads: CASSTLFGPGPNMDTQYF. CDR3 DNA: TGTGCCAGCAGCACCTTGTTCGGCCCAGGGCCAAATATGGATACGCAGTATTTT.

The chain is built from TRBV9 and TRBJ1-1, with 7 positions matching TRBD1. CDR3 length equals 15 residues. Per the germline V gene, CDR1 is SGDLS and CDR2 is YYNGEE. The V gene end was trimmed by 5 bases and the J gene end by 3 bases; junction bases not matched to a gene: 10. The CDR3 DNA follows: TGTGCCAGCAGGCCGCCAGGACAGGAGGACACTGAAGCTTTCTTT. Protein: CASRPPGQEDTEAFF.

The V and J genes are TRBV5-4 and TRBJ2-7, with 9 bases matching TRBD2. This CDR3 has 13 residues. Germline trimming cut 0 bases from V and 5 bases from J; bases unmatched to any gene: 0. Germline loops: CDR1 SGHNT, CDR2 YYREEE (reference sequence). As DNA, the CDR3 is TGTGCCAGCAGCTTGGTAGCGGGAGACGAGCAGTACTTC. It translates to CASSLVAGDEQYF. The entire variable domain, with the rest obtained from reference TRBV5-4 and TRBJ2-7, is as follows: ETGVTQSPTHLIKTRGQQVTLRCSSQSGHNTVSWYQQALGQGPQFIFQYYREEENGRGNFPPRFSGLQFPNYSSELNVNALELDDSALYLCASSLVAGDEQYFGPGTRLTVT.

The chain carries TRBV2 and TRBJ1-2, with 7 bases aligning to TRBD1. Losses at the gene ends were 3 bases for V and 4 bases for J; bases not matched to a gene: 8. Germline CDR1 and CDR2: SNHLY and FYNNEI. The CDR3 extends over 15 amino acids. For the CDR3, the DNA is TGTGCCAGCAGTGAGGAGGGGGCCGCACTCTATGGCTACACCTTC. It encodes CASSEEGAALYGYTF.

This clone was seen only once. The chain is built from TRBV2 and TRBJ1-1, with 7 bases lining up with TRBD1. Germline V gene sequence: CDR1 SNHLY, CDR2 FYNNEI. The V and J ends lost 6 bases and 3 bases, in that order; junction bases with no gene match: 7. The CDR3 is 14 residues long. CDR3 bases: TGTGCCAGCAGGTCGGGACAGTTTTACACTGAAGCTTTCTTT. Protein sequence: CASRSGQFYTEAFF.

The V gene is TRBV5-4, the J gene TRBJ1-4; 8 bases agree with TRBD1. Trimming removed 4 bases from V and 4 bases from J; junction bases left unmatched: 3. The CDR3 totals 14 residues. The germline V gene has CDR1 SGHNT and CDR2 YYREEE (reference sequence). The CDR3, as DNA: TGTGCCAGCAGCGGACAGGGACTTAATGAAAAACTGTTTTTT. This sequence encodes CASSGQGLNEKLFF.

The J gene is TRBJ2-7, the V gene TRBV18; 7 bases are a match to TRBD1. The V segment lost 4 bases and the J segment 0 bases; nucleotides outside the gene matches: 6. Looked up from germline, CDR1 is KGHSH and CDR2 is LQKENI. This CDR3 region has 15 residues. DNA of the CDR3: TGTGCCAGCTCACTGGCCGGGACAGACTCCTACGAGCAGTACTTC. Its translation: CASSLAGTDSYEQYF.

V gene TRBV5-4 combines with J gene TRBJ2-7, with 8 bases aligning to TRBD2. The germline gives CDR1 SGHNT, CDR2 YYREEE (reference sequence). This CDR3 region has 15 residues. V dropped 4 bases and J dropped 0; count of bases not matched to a gene: 6. The chain's CDR3 is CASSPGGTSSYEQYF. In nucleotides, the CDR3 is TGTGCCAGCAGCCCAGGTGGGACTAGCTCCTACGAGCAGTACTTC.

This clone came up a few times. This chain uses TRBV29-1 with TRBJ2-3; a possible D gene is TRBD2 (5 bases). The CDR3 totals 15 residues. V shed 0 bases and J shed 4 bases, with 14 bases lying between them. CDR1 and CDR2 from the germline V gene are SQVTM and ANQGSEA. The CDR3 reads CSVEDRLASPDTQYF. CDR3 bases: TGCAGCGTTGAAGATCGTCTAGCTTCGCCAGATACGCAGTATTTT.

This clone appeared a single time. At one end, the junction sequence differs from germline, possibly due to a read error. Other DNA sequences in the same sample also yield this CDR3. The chain links TRBV13 to TRBJ2-7; D unresolved. The CDR3 consists of 13 residues. The germline CDR1 and CDR2 sequences are PRHDT and FYEKMQ (reference sequence). CDR3 sequence (DNA): TGCGCCAGCAGCCCGGGTTTATCCTACGAGCAGTACTTC. Amino acids: CASSPGLSYEQYF. Full variable domain (missing parts from reference TRBV13 and TRBJ2-7): AAGVIQSPRHLIKEKRETATLKCYPIPRHDTVYWYQQGPGQDPQFLISFYEKMQSDKGSIPDRFSAQQFSDYHSELNMSSLELGDSALYFCASSPGLSYEQYFGPGTRLTVT.

This clone occurred a few times. CDR3 sequence (DNA): TGTGCCAGCAGTTTGGCCCGGGGCAATCAGCCCCAGCATTTT. Translation gives CASSLARGNQPQHF. This chain uses TRBV28 with TRBJ1-5; no firm D call. Germline V lookup: CDR1 MDHEN, CDR2 SYDVKM. The CDR3 totals 14 residues. The ends were cut back, 3 bases at V and 2 bases at J, with 8 bases in the middle.

This clone was seen only once. The chain joins TRBV7-2 to TRBJ2-5, with 10 bases matching TRBD2. With 7 bases clipped from V and 4 bases from J, the junction kept 6 bases outside the gene matches. This CDR3 comprises 14 residues. CDR1 SGHTA and CDR2 FQGNSA come from the germline V gene. This CDR3 is CASTKAGGRETQYF. The CDR3 bases are TGTGCCAGCACAAAAGCGGGGGGGAGAGAGACCCAGTACTTC.

The chain joins TRBV19 to TRBJ2-1; 10 bases are shared with TRBD2. Germline values: CDR1 LNHDA, CDR2 SQIVND (reference sequence). The CDR3 sequence is 15 residues long. V was clipped by 6 bases and J by 0 bases; unmatched bases: 2. In nucleotides, the CDR3 is TGTGCCAGTAGGGCTAGCGGGAGCTCCTACAATGAGCAGTTCTTC. Amino acids: CASRASGSSYNEQFF.

The table lists this clone with a count of one. The chain couples TRBV4-2 to TRBJ2-1; 10 bases align to TRBD2. The V gene's germline CDR1 is LGHNA and CDR2 YNFKEQ. The CDR3 is made up of 16 amino acids. Trimming at V came to 0 bases and at J to 6 bases, leaving 5 bases not matched to a gene. The CDR3 nucleotides read TGTGCCAGCAGCCAAGAGGGGCTAGCGGGAGCCAATGAGCAGTTCTTC. This gives the protein CASSQEGLAGANEQFF.

This rearrangement joins TRBV7-2 to TRBJ2-7, with TRBD2 identical over 8 bases. The CDR3 contains 14 residues. Germline V lookup: CDR1 SGHTA, CDR2 FQGNSA. V lost 5 bases to trimming and J lost 3 bases; unmatched junction nucleotides: 6. CDR3 loop: CASSPPLAGYEQYF. CDR3 coding DNA: TGTGCCAGCAGCCCCCCCCTAGCGGGCTACGAGCAGTACTTC. The full variable domain, in which reference TRBV7-2 and TRBJ2-7 provide the parts outside the CDR3, is GAGVSQSPSNKVTEKGKDVELRCDPISGHTALYWYRQSLGQGLEFLIYFQGNSAPDKSGLPSDRFSAERTGGSVSTLTIQRTQQEDSAVYLCASSPPLAGYEQYFGPGTRLTVT.

This chain uses TRBV6-5 with TRBJ2-7; 9 positions agree with TRBD1. CDR3 length: 16 residues. Per germline, CDR1 MNHEY and CDR2 SVGAGI. Losses at the gene ends were 2 bases for V and 6 bases for J; bases not matched to a gene: 11. The DNA for the CDR3 is TGTGCCAGCAGTTACGTCTCCGGGACAGGGTTCGGCGAGCAGTACTTC. This gives the protein CASSYVSGTGFGEQYF.